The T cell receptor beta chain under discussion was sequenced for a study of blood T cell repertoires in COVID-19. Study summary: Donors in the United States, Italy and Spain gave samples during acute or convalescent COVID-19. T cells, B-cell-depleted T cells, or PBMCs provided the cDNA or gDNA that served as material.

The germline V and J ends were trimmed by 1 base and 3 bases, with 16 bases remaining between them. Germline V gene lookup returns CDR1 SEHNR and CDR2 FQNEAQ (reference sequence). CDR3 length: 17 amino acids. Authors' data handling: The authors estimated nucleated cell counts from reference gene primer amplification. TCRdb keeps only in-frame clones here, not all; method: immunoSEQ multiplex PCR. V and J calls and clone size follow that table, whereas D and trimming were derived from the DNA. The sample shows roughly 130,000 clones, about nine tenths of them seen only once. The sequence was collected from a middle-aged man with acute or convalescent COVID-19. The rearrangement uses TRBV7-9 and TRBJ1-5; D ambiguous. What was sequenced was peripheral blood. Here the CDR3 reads CASSLVGAGGLNQPQHF. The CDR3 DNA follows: TGTGCCAGCAGCTTAGTAGGCGCAGGCGGACTCAATCAGCCCCAGCATTTT.